This TCR beta chain was identified during a study of T cells in Graves' hyperthyroidism and ophthalmopathy. Progressors' blood was drawn at hyperthyroidism diagnosis, before ophthalmopathy symptoms. With regard to this clonotype: The antigen remains unidentified.

TCR beta CDR3 region amplification was performed from RNA transcripts. A first-round RT-PCR of the TCR CDR3 used the HTBI primer set. TCRdb re-called the multiplex PCR reads with MiXCR, one entry per CDR3 protein. The repertoire has about 580,000 distinct CDR3 sequences, 11% to 15% of them found once; the top ten carry 5.5% to 7.5%. General study findings and limits: The authors' 13 V-J model separated ophthalmopathy from stable hyperthyroidism.

Germline V CDR1 and CDR2: LGHDT, YNNKEL (reference sequence). Deletions cut 0 bases from V and 7 bases from J, with 9 bases between. The CDR3 has 14 amino acids. Sequencing input: blood. The source is a woman aged 25 to 45 with Graves' hyperthyroidism that later progressed to Graves' ophthalmopathy. The chain joins TRBV3-1 to TRBJ1-4; possible D gene TRBD1, 5 bases. The CDR3 region is CASSQEDGAEKLFF. CDR3 DNA: TGTGCCAGCAGCCAAGAAGACGGGGCTGAAAAACTGTTTTTT.